This T cell receptor (beta chain) was retrieved from a study of T-cell memory formation after mild COVID-19. On the study more broadly: The TCR clusters were mostly specific to one donor. The study, taken as a whole, reports: Clones that contracted from day 15 to 85 were balanced CD4/CD8, while later expanders leaned CD4+. Second-wave clones reaching peak frequency on day 37 lacked confirmed SARS-CoV-2 specificity. Pre-infection memory harbored some responding clones, suggesting cross-reactive memory joined.

This clonotype was counted a few times. Its cognate antigen is unknown. One entry per CDR3 protein, called by TCRdb with MiXCR from the 5' RACE reads. The sample holds around 300,000 distinct CDR3 sequences, approximately 18% seen once. The V gene lost 0 bases and the J gene lost 2 bases, with 9 bases spanning the gap. CDR3 length: 15 residues. Germline lookup yields CDR1 SGDLS and CDR2 YYNGEE. This receptor was identified in a man between 18 and 29 years old who had mild COVID-19 (a few samples of this study predate the infection). Cell type and time point are not known. Sequences were obtained from PBMCs or a T cell subset sorted from them (not recorded which). V is TRBV9 and J is TRBJ1-5; tentatively, D is TRBD1 (5 bases). The CDR3 bases are TGTGCCAGCAGCGTAGGGGGGATCGGCAATCAGCCCCAGCATTTT. It translates to CASSVGGIGNQPQHF.